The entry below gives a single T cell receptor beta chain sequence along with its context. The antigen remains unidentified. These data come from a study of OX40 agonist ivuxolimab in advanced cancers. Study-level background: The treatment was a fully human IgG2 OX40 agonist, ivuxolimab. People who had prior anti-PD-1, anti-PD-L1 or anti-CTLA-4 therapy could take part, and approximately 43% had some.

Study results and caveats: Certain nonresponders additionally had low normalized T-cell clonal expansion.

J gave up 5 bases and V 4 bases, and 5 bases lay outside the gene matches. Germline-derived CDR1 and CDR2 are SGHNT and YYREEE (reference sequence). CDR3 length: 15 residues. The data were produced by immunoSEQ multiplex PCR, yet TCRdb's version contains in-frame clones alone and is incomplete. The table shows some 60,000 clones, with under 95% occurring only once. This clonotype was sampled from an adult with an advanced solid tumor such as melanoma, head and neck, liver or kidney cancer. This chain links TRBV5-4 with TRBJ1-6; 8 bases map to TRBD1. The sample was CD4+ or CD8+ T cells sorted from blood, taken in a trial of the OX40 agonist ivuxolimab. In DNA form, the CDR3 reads TGTGCCAGCAGCCCATCGGACAGGGATAATTCACCCCTCCACTTT. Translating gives CASSPSDRDNSPLHF.